The 21 T cell receptor beta chains reported below all come from one sample, sequenced in a study of response to subunit inactivated influenza vaccine. TCRdb reprocessed the RT-PCR reads via MiXCR and lists one record per CDR3 protein. The table shows about 570,000 distinct CDR3 sequences, with about 11% occurring only once. These records were also assigned to another study, of T cells expressing NK-cell markers. According to that study: 5'RACE template switching with UMIs produced the TCR beta cDNA.

The sample in question was PBMCs from blood, obtained on the day of vaccination. The receptors shown here come from a man aged 45 to 65 who received an inactivated influenza vaccine.

The CDR3 DNA reads as TGTGCCTGGACCGGGACAGTGGGGACCCAGTACTTC. This translates into CAWTGTVGTQYF. V and J are TRBV30 and TRBJ2-5; the match to TRBD1 covers 7 bases. The CDR3 totals 12 residues. Germline V gives CDR1 GTSNPN, CDR2 SVGIG (reference sequence). V lost 4 bases, J lost 7 bases, and 6 bases stayed unmatched.

This clonotype has only a few counts. V gene TRBV5-1 combines with J gene TRBJ2-5; possible D gene TRBD1, 6 bases. Germline V gene data show CDR1 as SGHRS and CDR2 as YFSETQ. Trimming took 2 bases from V and 3 from J, leaving 11 bases between them. The length of the CDR3 is 14 residues. The CDR3 nucleotides are TGCGCCAGCAGCTTTGGACAGAGCAAAGAGACCCAGTACTTC. This translates into CASSFGQSKETQYF.

The chain joins TRBV5-1 to TRBJ2-7; D remains unclear. Per the germline V gene, CDR1 is SGHRS and CDR2 is YFSETQ. The CDR3 sequence is 15 residues long. V was trimmed by 0 bases and J by 2 bases, leaving 12 bases between them. In DNA form, the CDR3 reads TGCGCCAGCAGCTTGGCCCCGTGGAAGGCCTACGAGCAGTACTTC. Translation gives CASSLAPWKAYEQYF.

V and J are TRBV5-1 and TRBJ1-4; 9 positions match TRBD1. Per germline, CDR1 SGHRS and CDR2 YFSETQ. The V gene end was trimmed by 4 bases and the J gene end by 7 bases; junction bases not matched to a gene: 5. There are 14 residues in the CDR3. CDR3 protein: CASSTGQGGEKLFF. Written as DNA, the CDR3 is TGCGCCAGCAGCACGGGACAGGGAGGTGAAAAACTGTTTTTT.

The gene calls are TRBV20-1 and TRBJ2-3; no firm D call. This CDR3 has 14 amino acids. Looked up from germline, CDR1 is DFQATT and CDR2 is SNEGSKA (reference sequence). V dropped 0 bases and J dropped 2 bases, with 9 bases sitting between them. As DNA, the CDR3 is TGCAGTGCTAGAGATAGCAAAACCACAGATACGCAGTATTTT. Encoded protein: CSARDSKTTDTQYF.

This clonotype was detected ten times or more. V gene TRBV7-9 combines with J gene TRBJ2-3, with 7 bases aligning to TRBD1. The CDR3 extends over 15 amino acids. V lost 2 bases to trimming and J lost 2 bases; unmatched junction nucleotides: 4. From germline, CDR1 is SEHNR and CDR2 FQNEAQ (reference sequence). The CDR3 protein is CASSLRDSLTDTQYF. The CDR3 DNA reads TGTGCCAGCAGCTTAAGGGACAGCCTCACAGATACGCAGTATTTT.

This clonotype was observed a few times. J is TRBJ2-7 and V is TRBV9; no reliable D call. Germline V CDR1 and CDR2: SGDLS, YYNGEE. This CDR3 is built from 14 residues. Trimming pared 0 bases from V and 0 bases from J, leaving 7 bases between. The CDR3 here is CASSVGYASYEQYF. The CDR3 DNA reads TGTGCCAGCAGCGTAGGTTACGCCTCCTACGAGCAGTACTTC.

The gene calls are TRBV30 and TRBJ1-1, with TRBD1 as a possible D gene (5 bases). Germline CDR1 GTSNPN, CDR2 SVGIG (reference sequence). Trimming cost V 5 bases and J 3 bases, with 10 bases left between them. The CDR3 is 12 residues long. The CDR3 DNA is TGTGCCTGGGGGGGAGGTTACACTGAAGCTTTCTTT. Translated: CAWGGGYTEAFF.

This clonotype was recorded a few times. The CDR3 protein is CASSRQGALSLPGANVLTF. In DNA, the CDR3 is TGTGCCAGCTCACGACAGGGGGCGTTGAGTCTTCCCGGGGCCAACGTCCTGACTTTC. The V call is TRBV18, the J call TRBJ2-6; TRBD1 aligns across 10 bases. The length of the CDR3 is 19 residues. Per germline, CDR1 KGHSH and CDR2 LQKENI. Germline trimming cut 4 bases from V and 4 bases from J; bases unmatched to any gene: 13.

This clonotype was observed at least ten times. The rearrangement links TRBV6-2 or TRBV6-3 to TRBJ2-1; TRBD1 agrees at 8 bases. This CDR3 region has 15 residues. Looked up from germline, CDR1 is MNHEY and CDR2 is SVGEGT. V lost 4 bases, J lost 3 bases, and 5 bases stayed unmatched. CDR3 amino acids: CASSSRDRGYNEQFF. The DNA of the CDR3 is TGTGCCAGCAGTTCCCGAGACAGGGGCTACAATGAGCAGTTCTTC.

The table lists this clonotype with a few counts. J is TRBJ2-2 and V is TRBV5-1; TRBD1 matches 9 bases. Unmatched junction bases numbered 15, after V lost 8 bases and J lost 4 bases. Germline CDR1 and CDR2: SGHRS and YFSETQ. The CDR3 extends over 17 amino acids. The CDR3 here is CASSPPRTGVVTGELFF. The CDR3 DNA follows: TGCGCCAGTTCCCCCCCTAGGACAGGGGTAGTCACCGGGGAGCTGTTTTTT.

This clonotype was counted only a few times. V is TRBV24-1 and J is TRBJ1-5, with D uncertain. The germline CDR1 and CDR2 sequences are KGHDR and SFDVKD. V lost 0 bases and J 11 bases, leaving 16 bases between the germline ends. The CDR3 runs to 15 residues. Here the CDR3 reads CATSDLDHPKWAQHF. CDR3 in DNA: TGTGCCACCAGTGATTTGGATCATCCCAAATGGGCCCAGCATTTT.

V usage is TRBV27 and J usage is TRBJ2-1; 13 nucleotides line up with TRBD2. V shed 7 bases, J shed 7 bases, and the junction held 7 bases outside the gene matches. The CDR3 runs to 15 residues. Germline V gene data show CDR1 as MNHEY and CDR2 as SMNVEV (reference sequence). As DNA, the CDR3 is TGTGCCAGCACAAGAGGGACTAGCGGGGCTAATGAGCAGTTCTTC. This translates into CASTRGTSGANEQFF.

This clonotype came up a few times. The chain recombines TRBV30 with TRBJ2-1; D remains unclear. V was trimmed by 1 base and J by 2 bases, leaving 12 bases between them. The germline V gene has CDR1 GTSNPN and CDR2 SVGIG (reference sequence). CDR3 length equals 15 residues. The CDR3 nucleotides are TGTGCCTGGAGTGATGGCGGCGGAACCTACAATGAGCAGTTCTTC. Translation gives CAWSDGGGTYNEQFF.

In this sample, this clonotype turned up a few times. The V gene is TRBV15, the J gene TRBJ2-7; TRBD2 aligns across 7 bases. The germline CDR1 and CDR2 sequences are LNHNV and YYDKDF (reference sequence). The CDR3 totals 15 residues. Trimming at V came to 1 base and at J to 3 bases, leaving 6 bases not matched to a gene. CDR3 region: CATSRALGRGYEQYF. CDR3 nucleotides: TGTGCCACCAGCAGAGCCCTGGGGAGGGGCTACGAGCAGTACTTC.

This clonotype was seen repeatedly, ten times or more. The rearrangement uses TRBV11-2 and TRBJ2-2, with 7 bases lining up with TRBD1. V lost 6 bases, J lost 1 base, and 2 bases stayed unmatched. Germline CDR1 is SGHAT and CDR2 is FQNNGV. This CDR3 comprises 14 residues. Here the CDR3 DNA reads TGTGCCAGCAGGACAGGGAGGAACACCGGGGAGCTGTTTTTT. Protein product: CASRTGRNTGELFF.

This clonotype was picked up a small number of times. The rearrangement links TRBV24-1 to TRBJ2-2, with D perhaps matching TRBD2 (6 bases). Deletions cut 5 bases from V and 6 bases from J, with 12 bases between. The CDR3 is 14 residues long. The germline V gene encodes CDR1 KGHDR and CDR2 SFDVKD. CDR3 sequence: CATSGSTSSGELFF. CDR3 DNA sequence: TGTGCCACCAGTGGCTCGACTAGTTCCGGGGAGCTGTTTTTT.

This sequence joins TRBV15 and TRBJ2-4; D uncertain. Germline V gene data show CDR1 as LNHNV and CDR2 as YYDKDF (reference sequence). The CDR3 spans 15 residues. V was cut by 4 bases and J by 0 bases, with 10 bases left in between. The CDR3 bases are TGTGCCACCAGCACTCCGACGATAGCCAAAAACATTCAGTACTTC. Encoded protein: CATSTPTIAKNIQYF.

The chain combines TRBV2 with TRBJ2-7, with D unclear. From germline, CDR1 is SNHLY and CDR2 FYNNEI. The CDR3 length is 12 residues. Trimming took off 4 bases at V and 3 bases at J, with 7 bases between the two ends. The CDR3 DNA reads as TGTGCCAGCAGTGCGCTCAACTACGAGCAGTACTTC. This sequence encodes CASSALNYEQYF.

The V and J genes are TRBV6-2 or TRBV6-3 and TRBJ1-2; D gene ambiguous. Germline V gene sequence: CDR1 MNHEY, CDR2 SVGEGT. This CDR3 spans 12 amino acids. Trimming pared 8 bases from V and 8 bases from J, leaving 15 bases between. The CDR3, as DNA: TGTGCCAGCCGCTCCCTCGAAAGCGGCTACACCTTC. It yields the protein CASRSLESGYTF.

This clonotype appeared a few times. The V and J genes are TRBV12-3 or TRBV12-4 and TRBJ1-3; a possible D gene is TRBD1 (5 bases). With 6 bases removed from V and 5 bases from J, the gap between germline ends came to 14 bases. This CDR3 spans 14 amino acids. Here the CDR3 DNA reads TGTGCCAGCAGCCTCGGGGGTGATCGAAACACCATATATTTT. Its translation is CASSLGGDRNTIYF.